A few counts support the clone carrying this T cell receptor (beta chain). This entry comes from a study of blood T cell repertoires in COVID-19. As for the study in general: Nucleic acid was either cDNA or gDNA, and it came from T cells, B-cell-depleted T cells, or PBMCs.

Germline V CDR1 and CDR2: LGHNT, FRNRAP. V was pared by 1 base and J by 2 bases, with 11 bases between. The CDR3 length is 15 residues. TCRdb's table, derived via immunoSEQ multiplex PCR, lists solely in-frame clones and lacks some. The repertoire holds 75,000 to 85,000 clones, with 88% as singletons. The sequenced material came from peripheral blood. This chain uses TRBV12-5 with TRBJ1-2; D not resolved. The receptor was isolated from a human donor in a cohort sampled during active COVID-19. The CDR3 loop is CASGLGAGPNYGYTF. The DNA of the CDR3 is TGTGCTAGTGGTTTGGGGGCTGGGCCCAACTATGGCTACACCTTC.